This T cell receptor (beta chain) derives from a study of blood T cell repertoires in COVID-19. Study summary: The samples span acute and convalescent COVID-19 from the United States, Italy and Spain.

Generated by immunoSEQ multiplex PCR, the TCRdb table keeps only in-frame clones and is missing some. The sample contains some 99,000 clones, 65% to 85% of which appear only once. CDR3 length equals 14 residues. Trimming removed 7 bases at V and 7 bases at J, with 16 bases between. CDR1 is LNHDA, CDR2 SQIVND, per germline (reference sequence). The V call is TRBV19, the J call TRBJ1-4; tentatively, D is TRBD1 (5 bases). Sequences were obtained from peripheral blood. The receptor comes from an elderly woman with acute or convalescent COVID-19. CDR3 region: CASTHRGMGEKLFF. The CDR3 DNA sequence: TGTGCCAGTACTCATCGGGGGATGGGTGAAAAACTGTTTTTT.